A single sample is the source of the 27 T cell receptor beta chains below, sequenced in a study of blood T cell repertoires in COVID-19. Method: immunoSEQ multiplex PCR; TCRdb's copy keeps in-frame clones and lacks some. There are about 220,000 clones in the sample; about 80% occur only once, and approximately 1.3% lies in the top ten. The sequencing sample was made of PBMCs or T cells enriched from blood (not recorded which). The origin of the receptors is a woman aged 35 to 49 with acute COVID-19.

This rearrangement joins TRBV5-6 to TRBJ1-1; no clear D gene. Germline lookup yields CDR1 SGHDT and CDR2 YYEEEE. This CDR3 has 13 amino acids. Deletions cut 5 bases from V and 5 bases from J, with 13 bases between. The CDR3 loop reads CASRIRGGTEAFF. The DNA for the CDR3 is TGTGCCAGCAGGATTCGCGGAGGGACTGAAGCTTTCTTT.

V is TRBV7-3 and J is TRBJ2-5; possibly TRBD1 for D (5 bases). Trimming removed 5 bases from V and 5 bases from J, with 18 bases in between. The CDR3 length is 15 residues. Germline CDR1 SGHTA, CDR2 FQGTGA. CDR3 region: CASSKMKGVAETQYF. The CDR3 DNA sequence: TGTGCCAGCAGCAAGATGAAAGGGGTTGCGGAGACCCAGTACTTC.

The chain recombines TRBV19 with TRBJ2-2; 9 bases align to TRBD1. CDR1 and CDR2 (germline): LNHDA, SQIVND (reference sequence). The ends lost 0 bases at V and 5 bases at J; junction bases unmatched: 4. The CDR3 runs 16 residues. The CDR3 here is CASSIDTGGGTGELFF. DNA for the CDR3: TGTGCCAGTAGTATAGATACAGGGGGCGGGACCGGGGAGCTGTTTTTT. Drawing the rest from reference TRBV19 and TRBJ2-2, the complete variable domain is DGGITQSPKYLFRKEGQNVTLSCEQNLNHDAMYWYRQDPGQGLRLIYYSQIVNDFQKGDIAEGYSVSREKKESFPLTVTSAQKNPTAFYLCASSIDTGGGTGELFFGEGSRLTVL.

This sequence joins TRBV7-8 and TRBJ1-5; 9 bases match TRBD1. V lost 5 bases to trimming and J lost 6 bases; unmatched junction nucleotides: 8. The CDR3 contains 15 residues. Germline values: CDR1 SGHVS, CDR2 FQNEAQ. This CDR3 is CASSAGQGMGQPQHF. As DNA, the CDR3 is TGTGCCAGCAGCGCCGGACAGGGGATGGGTCAGCCCCAGCATTTT.

This clone was recorded only once. This rearrangement joins TRBV6-2 or TRBV6-3 to TRBJ2-2; 8 bases map to TRBD2. CDR1 and CDR2 from the germline V gene are MNHEY and SVGEGT. This CDR3 region has 17 residues. J gave up 6 bases and V 4 bases, and 13 bases lay outside the gene matches. Here the CDR3 reads CASSSPIGREESGELFF. As DNA, the CDR3 is TGTGCCAGCAGTTCCCCGATAGGGCGGGAGGAATCCGGGGAGCTGTTTTTT.

This clone has a single count. The gene calls are TRBV18 and TRBJ2-6, with 8 bases aligning to TRBD1. The CDR3 is made up of 17 amino acids. Trimming at V came to 3 bases and at J to 0 bases, leaving 4 bases not matched to a gene. CDR1 and CDR2 (germline): KGHSH, LQKENI. In DNA, the CDR3 is TGTGCCAGCTCACCGGGACAGGTGAGCTCTGGGGCCAACGTCCTGACTTTC. Amino acids: CASSPGQVSSGANVLTF. Filled out from reference TRBV18 and TRBJ2-6, the complete variable domain reads NAGVMQNPRHLVRRRGQEARLRCSPMKGHSHVYWYRQLPEEGLKFMVYLQKENIIDESGMPKERFSAEFPKEGPSILRIQQVVRGDSAAYFCASSPGQVSSGANVLTFGAGSRLTVL.

The chain uses TRBV7-2 and TRBJ2-5, with D possibly being TRBD2 (6 bases). The CDR3 is made up of 15 amino acids. Looked up from germline, CDR1 is SGHTA and CDR2 is FQGNSA. Trimming left V 1 base short and J 4 bases short, with 13 bases between. The CDR3 sequence is CASSLDGGSRETQYF. DNA for the CDR3: TGTGCCAGCAGCTTAGATGGGGGGAGTCGAGAGACCCAGTACTTC.

The rearrangement uses TRBV5-4 and TRBJ1-1; maybe TRBD1 (5 bases). This CDR3 contains 13 residues. Germline assignment: CDR1 SGHNT and CDR2 YYREEE (reference sequence). The ends were cut back, 5 bases at V and 10 bases at J, with 18 bases in the middle. The CDR3 DNA follows: TGTGCCAGCAGTTTTTCGGGCGGGGGAAGAGCTTTCTTT. This gives the protein CASSFSGGGRAFF.

V usage is TRBV7-3 and J usage is TRBJ1-2; no clear D. Germline V gene data show CDR1 as SGHTA and CDR2 as FQGTGA. The CDR3 loop spans 15 amino acids. The V gene lost 0 bases and the J gene lost 7 bases, with 15 bases spanning the gap. CDR3 nucleotide sequence: TGTGCCAGCAGCTTAACCGACGTCGGTCTAGGTGGCTACACCTTC. This codes for CASSLTDVGLGGYTF.

The V call is TRBV27, the J call TRBJ2-1; 7 bases line up with TRBD2. J gave up 13 bases and V 2 bases, and 8 bases lay outside the gene matches. Germline values: CDR1 MNHEY, CDR2 SMNVEV (reference sequence). The CDR3 length is 13 residues. CDR3 sequence (DNA): TGTGCCAGCAGTTTACGGGAGGACCTTACCCAGTTCTTC. Protein: CASSLREDLTQFF.

The chain couples TRBV11-2 to TRBJ1-2; the D is unclear. The CDR3 is made up of 13 amino acids. The germline V gene has CDR1 SGHAT and CDR2 FQNNGV. V was pared by 3 bases and J by 7 bases, with 12 bases between. Written as DNA, the CDR3 is TGTGCCAGCAGCTTGAGTCCCTTCGGTGGCTACACCTTC. The encoded protein is CASSLSPFGGYTF.

The rearrangement joins TRBV18 to TRBJ1-5; D not resolved. This CDR3 comprises 14 residues. The ends were cut back, 2 bases at V and 0 bases at J, with 5 bases in the middle. The germline CDR1 and CDR2 sequences are KGHSH and LQKENI. For the CDR3, the DNA is TGTGCCAGCTCACCAAACTATAGCAATCAGCCCCAGCATTTT. Protein: CASSPNYSNQPQHF.

This chain links TRBV18 with TRBJ1-4, with D possibly being TRBD1 (6 bases). The CDR3 contains 16 residues. V lost 4 bases and J lost 5, with 17 bases in between. Looked up from germline, CDR1 is KGHSH and CDR2 is LQKENI. The CDR3 region has the DNA TGTGCCAGCTCACTATCCCCCTCTGGGGGCAATGAAAAACTGTTTTTT. Its translation: CASSLSPSGGNEKLFF.

The V call is TRBV5-6, the J call TRBJ2-2; 10 bases fit TRBD2. CDR1 is SGHDT, CDR2 YYEEEE, per germline. The CDR3 is 15 residues long. Unmatched junction bases numbered 0, after V lost 3 bases and J lost 1 base. DNA of the CDR3: TGTGCCAGCAGCTCTAGCGGGGGGAACACCGGGGAGCTGTTTTTT. Its protein product is CASSSSGGNTGELFF.

The chain couples TRBV19 to TRBJ1-5; possibly TRBD1 for D (6 bases). The CDR3 covers 13 residues. Trimming removed 7 bases at V and 7 bases at J, with 14 bases between. Germline CDR1 and CDR2: LNHDA and SQIVND (reference sequence). CDR3 amino acids: CASTITGIQPQHF. As DNA, the CDR3 is TGTGCCAGTACTATCACAGGGATCCAGCCCCAGCATTTT.

This sequence joins TRBV5-8 and TRBJ2-3; D ambiguous. Trimming pared 3 bases from V and 4 bases from J, leaving 3 bases between. The CDR3 sequence is 11 residues long. The V gene's germline CDR1 is SGHTS and CDR2 YDEGEE. The CDR3 DNA follows: TGTGCCAGCAGCTGGCCAGATACGCAGTATTTT. This sequence encodes CASSWPDTQYF.

This chain connects TRBV6-1 to TRBJ2-1, with 9 bases that match TRBD2. Trimming cost V 3 bases and J 6 bases; bases outside gene matches: 6. Germline loops: CDR1 MNHNS, CDR2 SASEGT. This CDR3 has 15 amino acids. Written as DNA, the CDR3 is TGTGCCAGCAGTGACGGACTAGCGAACGTCAATGAGCAGTTCTTC. The encoded protein is CASSDGLANVNEQFF.

This chain links TRBV11-2 with TRBJ1-2, with D unclear. V was clipped by 5 bases and J by 8 bases, with 21 bases between them. The CDR3 contains 15 residues. CDR1 and CDR2 (germline): SGHAT, FQNNGV. The DNA for the CDR3 is TGTGCCAGCAGCACCCGGACGGGGAGAGGGAGAGGCTACACCTTC. This gives the protein CASSTRTGRGRGYTF.

The V call is TRBV7-7, the J call TRBJ2-3; D is undetermined. The germline V gene encodes CDR1 SSHAT and CDR2 FNYEAQ (reference sequence). This CDR3 comprises 13 residues. Trimming cost V 0 bases and J 6 bases, with 7 bases left between them. DNA for the CDR3: TGTGCCAGCAGCTTAGCGGCCCACGATACGCAGTATTTT. This codes for CASSLAAHDTQYF.

The V and J genes are TRBV5-1 and TRBJ1-2; TRBD1 agrees at 8 bases. V trimming: 0 bases; J trimming: 4 bases; junction bases outside the gene matches: 5. CDR1 and CDR2 (germline): SGHRS, YFSETQ. This CDR3 is built from 15 residues. The CDR3 nucleotides read TGCGCCAGCAGCTTGGTAGCGACAGGGGCCTATGGCTACACCTTC. Amino acids: CASSLVATGAYGYTF.

This chain uses TRBV7-3 with TRBJ1-2; D remains ambiguous. CDR1 and CDR2 from the germline V gene are SGHTA and FQGTGA. V was clipped by 2 bases and J by 6 bases, with 10 bases between them. CDR3 length: 13 amino acids. CDR3 in DNA: TGTGCCAGCAGCTTAGGGCCGAAGGATGGCTACACCTTC. Amino acid sequence: CASSLGPKDGYTF.

The rearrangement uses TRBV7-2 and TRBJ1-3; no reliable D call. Trimming removed 5 bases from V and 4 bases from J, with 15 bases in between. Germline CDR1 SGHTA, CDR2 FQGNSA. The CDR3 has 15 amino acids. The CDR3 nucleotides are TGTGCCAGCAGCCCCCCATGGGAGGGAGGAAACACCATATATTTT. As protein: CASSPPWEGGNTIYF.

The CDR3 bases are TGTGCCACCCTGGAAGGGAGGTCAAATCAGCCCCAGCATTTT. The encoded protein is CATLEGRSNQPQHF. The gene calls are TRBV28 and TRBJ1-5; no definite D call. V shed 10 bases and J shed 4 bases, with 17 bases lying between them. From germline, CDR1 is MDHEN and CDR2 SYDVKM. The CDR3 extends over 14 amino acids.

V usage is TRBV4-2 and J usage is TRBJ2-1; 14 bases align to TRBD2. CDR1 and CDR2 (germline): LGHNA, YNFKEQ. The CDR3 is made up of 18 amino acids. V lost 8 bases to trimming and J lost 0 bases; unmatched junction nucleotides: 9. CDR3 in amino acids: CASCPGLAGGSSYNEQFF. The DNA of the CDR3 is TGTGCCAGCTGCCCCGGACTAGCGGGGGGAAGCTCCTACAATGAGCAGTTCTTC.

The chain is built from TRBV28 and TRBJ2-3; 9 bases map to TRBD2. Germline V CDR1 and CDR2: MDHEN, SYDVKM. J was trimmed by 0 bases and V by 6 bases; bases with no gene match: 1. This CDR3 spans 14 amino acids. The CDR3 is CASRGLASTDTQYF. The CDR3, as DNA: TGTGCCAGCAGGGGACTAGCCAGCACAGATACGCAGTATTTT.

The chain is built from TRBV9 and TRBJ1-1; TRBD1 agrees at 11 bases. Germline values: CDR1 SGDLS, CDR2 YYNGEE. Germline trimming cut 2 bases from V and 2 bases from J; bases unmatched to any gene: 2. The CDR3 extends over 15 amino acids. Here the CDR3 DNA reads TGTGCCAGCAGCGTCGGACAGGGGGCCAACACTGAAGCTTTCTTT. Translated, it gives CASSVGQGANTEAFF.

This clone was detected once. The chain uses TRBV28 and TRBJ1-5; possibly TRBD1 for D (6 bases). Trimming cost V 6 bases and J 0 bases, with 21 bases left between them. There are 18 residues in the CDR3. The germline V gene encodes CDR1 MDHEN and CDR2 SYDVKM. Here the CDR3 DNA reads TGTGCCAGCAGCCCAACGGGGGGCCAGCTATATAGCAATCAGCCCCAGCATTTT. It is translated as CASSPTGGQLYSNQPQHF.